This passage covers 5 T cell receptor beta chains from one sample sequenced in a study of STAT5B mutations in CD4+ large granular lymphocyte leukemia. The assay was immunoSEQ multiplex PCR, and TCRdb's table has in-frame clones only and misses some. The sample consists of 30,000 to 40,000 clones, 69% of them appearing once. Input material: CD4+ T cells from blood buffy coats. The receptors originated from a human donor in good health.

The V call is TRBV30, the J call TRBJ2-5; 9 bases line up with TRBD1. Trimming at V came to 4 bases and at J to 0 bases, leaving 12 bases not matched to a gene. Germline V gene sequence: CDR1 GTSNPN, CDR2 SVGIG (reference sequence). The CDR3 length is 17 residues. CDR3 sequence reads: CAWTAGQGSIYQETQYF. CDR3 DNA sequence: TGTGCCTGGACTGCCGGACAGGGGAGCATCTACCAAGAGACCCAGTACTTC.

The chain joins TRBV7-2 to TRBJ2-5, with D maybe TRBD2 (6 bases). CDR1 and CDR2 from the germline V gene are SGHTA and FQGNSA. Deletions cut 5 bases from V and 7 bases from J, with 17 bases between. CDR3 size: 14 residues. The DNA of the CDR3 is TGTGCCAGCAGCCGGGACTTCAGAGCTGGGACCCAGTACTTC. Its translation: CASSRDFRAGTQYF.

The chain is built from TRBV7-2 and TRBJ2-6; D is unclear. This CDR3 contains 16 residues. Germline V gene data show CDR1 as SGHTA and CDR2 as FQGNSA. V lost 1 base and J lost 0, with 7 bases in between. In nucleotides, the CDR3 is TGTGCCAGCAGCTTAGGAGGCCCCTCTGGGGCCAACGTCCTGACTTTC. Translating it yields CASSLGGPSGANVLTF.

The CDR3 DNA follows: TGTGCCAGCAGTTCGCCGTACGAGCAGTACTTC. It translates to CASSSPYEQYF. The V gene is TRBV28, the J gene TRBJ2-7; D is unclear. Germline-derived CDR1 and CDR2 are MDHEN and SYDVKM. The CDR3 runs to 11 residues. V was shortened by 4 bases and J by 4 bases, with 5 bases between the two germline ends.

The V gene is TRBV7-8, the J gene TRBJ1-6, with TRBD1 identical over 7 bases. Germline assignment: CDR1 SGHVS and CDR2 FQNEAQ. The length of the CDR3 is 16 residues. V was clipped by 2 bases and J by 5 bases; unmatched bases: 6. The CDR3, as DNA: TGTGCCAGCAGCTTATTGTCCAGGGGGAATAATTCACCCCTCCACTTT. Protein sequence: CASSLLSRGNNSPLHF.